This T cell receptor (beta chain) was recorded in a study of Graves' ophthalmopathy and Graves' hyperthyroidism. Findings of the study overall: It was with approximately 70% sensitivity and just under 75% specificity that the model predicted ophthalmopathy progression.

Amplification of the TCR beta CDR3 regions used RNA transcripts (as template). HTBI primers were used in a first-round RT-PCR, which preceded a second-round multiplex PCR. TCRdb used MiXCR to reprocess the multiplex PCR reads, holding one entry per CDR3 protein. The data show around 400,000 distinct CDR3 sequences, over 20% seen once. This clonotype was seen repeatedly, ten times or more. No antigen is known for it. This TCR was sampled from a woman younger than 30 with stable Graves' hyperthyroidism. What was sequenced was peripheral blood.

This CDR3 is CAWSGQQSSYEQYF. The CDR3 DNA reads TGTGCCTGGAGTGGACAGCAGAGCTCCTACGAGCAGTACTTC. The gene calls are TRBV30 and TRBJ2-7, with D maybe TRBD1 (5 bases). CDR3 length: 14 amino acids. CDR1 GTSNPN and CDR2 SVGIG come from the germline V gene (reference sequence). The V gene lost 1 base and the J gene lost 0 bases, with 10 bases spanning the gap.